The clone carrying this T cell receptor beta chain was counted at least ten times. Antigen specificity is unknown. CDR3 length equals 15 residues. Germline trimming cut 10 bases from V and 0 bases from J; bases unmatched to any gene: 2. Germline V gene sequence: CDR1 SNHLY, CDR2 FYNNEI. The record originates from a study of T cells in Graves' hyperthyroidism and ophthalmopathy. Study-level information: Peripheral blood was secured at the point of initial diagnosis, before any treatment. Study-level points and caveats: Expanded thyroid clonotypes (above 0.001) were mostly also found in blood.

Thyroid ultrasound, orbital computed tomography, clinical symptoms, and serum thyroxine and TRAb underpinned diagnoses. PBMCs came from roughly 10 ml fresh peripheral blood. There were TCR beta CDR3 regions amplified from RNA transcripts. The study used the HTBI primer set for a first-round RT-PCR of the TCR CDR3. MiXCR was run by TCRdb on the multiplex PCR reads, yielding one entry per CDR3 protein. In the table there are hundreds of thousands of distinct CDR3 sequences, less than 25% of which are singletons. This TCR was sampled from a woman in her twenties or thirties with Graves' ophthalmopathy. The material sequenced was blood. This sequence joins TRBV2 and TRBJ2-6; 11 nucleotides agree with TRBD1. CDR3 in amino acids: CATGTGGSGANVLTF. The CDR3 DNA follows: TGTGCCACCGGGACAGGGGGCTCTGGGGCCAACGTCCTGACTTTC.